Listed below are T cell receptor beta chains from one sample, sequenced in a study of patients and donors after allogeneic stem cell transplantation. TCRdb processed the RT-PCR reads anew with MiXCR; each CDR3 protein has one entry. The sample includes 70,000 to 85,000 distinct CDR3 sequences, more than 25% seen only once; the top ten take about 26%. What was sequenced was blood, either unsorted or a sorted T cell fraction (not recorded which). These TCRs come from a human donor who was either an allogeneic HSCT recipient or a stem cell or donor lymphocyte infusion donor (not recorded which). It is not recorded whose cells these are; they may come from a transplant donor. Each CDR3 is given with its conserved first and last residue. Fields, in order: J gene, V gene, clone size, D gene, CDR3 protein, CDR3 DNA. The D gene is left open where the match is weak. Not all rows give a size; the values are once, few, many and, for expanded clones, a class.

>TRBJ1-1|TRBV7-9|few|NA
CASSRGGNEAFF
TGTGCCAGCAGCCGGGGCGGAAATGAAGCTTTCTTT
>TRBJ1-2|TRBV5-1|few|TRBD1
CASSWGQSYGYTF
TGCGCCAGCAGCTGGGGACAGTCATATGGCTACACCTTC
>TRBJ1-2|TRBV3-1|NA|TRBD1
CASSQVGDRGDYGYTF
TGTGCCAGCAGCCAAGTTGGGGACAGGGGCGACTATGGCTACACCTTC
>TRBJ1-1|TRBV12-3/TRBV12-4|NA|NA
CASSFTTLLEAFF
TGTGCCAGCAGTTTTACCACCTTGCTCGAAGCTTTCTTT
>TRBJ2-7|TRBV18|few|TRBD2
CASSPQLAGGPYEQYF
TGTGCCAGCTCACCGCAACTAGCGGGGGGGCCCTACGAGCAGTACTTC
>TRBJ2-2|TRBV10-3|NA|TRBD2
CAISGGRNTGELFF
TGTGCCATTTCGGGAGGGCGGAACACCGGGGAGCTGTTTTTT
>TRBJ1-3|TRBV5-1|few|NA
CASSFPSVSGNTIYF
TGCGCCAGCAGCTTTCCCTCGGTCTCTGGAAACACCATATATTTT
>TRBJ1-3|TRBV6-5|few|NA
CASSYGEYGNTIYF
TGTGCCAGCAGTTACGGGGAATACGGAAACACCATATATTTT
>TRBJ1-1|TRBV6-5|NA|NA
CASRYQGGRTEAFF
TGTGCCAGCAGGTACCAGGGTGGACGCACTGAAGCTTTCTTT
>TRBJ1-1|TRBV20-1|NA|NA
CSAPVVRYGAFF
TGCAGTGCCCCCGTCGTTCGGTACGGGGCTTTCTTT
>TRBJ1-1|TRBV7-3|NA|TRBD1
CASSLGGTALTEAFF
TGTGCCAGCAGCTTAGGGGGGACAGCTCTCACTGAAGCTTTCTTT
>TRBJ1-1|TRBV7-9|few|NA
CASSWAGEPTEAFF
TGTGCCAGCAGCTGGGCAGGGGAACCCACTGAAGCTTTCTTT
>TRBJ2-5|TRBV27|NA|TRBD1
CASSPTNERQGRKTQYF
TGTGCCAGCAGTCCCACTAACGAGAGACAGGGGAGAAAGACCCAGTACTTC
>TRBJ1-1|TRBV5-1|NA|TRBD1
CASSAGRDRGTEAFF
TGCGCCAGCAGCGCCGGCCGGGACAGGGGGACTGAAGCTTTCTTT
>TRBJ2-4|TRBV20-1|few|NA
CSASWQAKNIQYF
TGCAGTGCTAGTTGGCAGGCCAAAAACATTCAGTACTTC
>TRBJ2-2|TRBV14|NA|NA
CASSPGGIRNTGELFF
TGTGCCAGCAGCCCCGGCGGGATTAGGAACACCGGGGAGCTGTTTTTT
>TRBJ1-2|TRBV10-3|few|NA
CAISENRDTCTNYGYTF
TGTGCCATCAGTGAGAACCGGGACACGTGTACTAACTATGGCTACACCTTC
>TRBJ2-2|TRBV24-1|NA|TRBD1
CATSPGTETNTGELFF
TGTGCCACCAGTCCCGGGACAGAGACGAACACCGGGGAGCTGTTTTTT
>TRBJ2-3|TRBV7-8|NA|TRBD2
CASSLAQRGRGGSTDTQYF
TGTGCCAGCAGCTTAGCCCAGCGGGGGCGGGGGGGATCCACAGATACGCAGTATTTT
>TRBJ2-1|TRBV11-3|NA|NA
CASSLDGETEQFF
TGTGCCAGCAGCTTAGATGGGGAGACTGAGCAGTTCTTC
>TRBJ2-7|TRBV29-1|many|TRBD1
CSVSRRDRSSYEQYF
TGCAGCGTTAGCCGGCGGGACAGGTCCTCCTACGAGCAGTACTTC
>TRBJ2-1|TRBV20-1|few|TRBD2
CSASPLADSYNEQFF
TGCAGTGCTAGTCCGCTAGCGGATTCCTACAATGAGCAGTTCTTC
>TRBJ1-2|TRBV10-3|few|NA
CAISGLGTPNFDYGYTF
TGTGCCATCAGTGGCCTGGGGACACCCAATTTCGACTATGGCTACACCTTC
>TRBJ1-6|TRBV23-1|few|TRBD1
CASSDSRGQAESHSPLHF
TGCGCCAGCAGTGACTCCAGGGGGCAGGCAGAGAGCCATTCACCCCTCCACTTT
>TRBJ2-5|TRBV24-1|few|TRBD1
CATSDPQGAGETQYF
TGTGCCACCAGTGATCCACAGGGGGCGGGGGAGACCCAGTACTTC
>TRBJ2-7|TRBV20-1|NA|TRBD1
CSARLQGLTQYF
TGCAGTGCTAGATTACAGGGGCTAACGCAGTACTTC
>TRBJ1-2|TRBV12-3/TRBV12-4|few|TRBD1
CASSDRVAYGYTF
TGTGCCAGCAGTGACAGGGTTGCCTATGGCTACACCTTC
>TRBJ2-5|TRBV12-3/TRBV12-4|NA|NA
CASSFVQVQETQYF
TGTGCCAGCAGTTTTGTTCAGGTCCAAGAGACCCAGTACTTC
>TRBJ1-2|TRBV6-6|many|NA
CASSYYPYGYTF
TGTGCCAGCAGTTACTACCCGTATGGCTACACCTTC
>TRBJ2-1|TRBV27|NA|NA
CASSSPTLINEQFF
TGTGCCAGCAGTTCCCCGACCCTTATCAATGAGCAGTTCTTC
>TRBJ2-1|TRBV12-3/TRBV12-4|NA|NA
CASSLWGYNEQFF
TGTGCCAGCAGTTTATGGGGTTACAATGAGCAGTTCTTC
>TRBJ1-1|TRBV19|NA|TRBD1
CASPKKGLRDSRLRTEAFF
TGTGCCAGTCCTAAGAAGGGTCTTCGGGACAGCAGGTTGAGGACTGAAGCTTTCTTT
>TRBJ1-2|TRBV3-1|many|NA
CASSQGLSANYGYTF
TGTGCCAGCAGCCAAGGCTTATCGGCCAACTATGGCTACACCTTC
>TRBJ2-3|TRBV4-2|NA|TRBD2
CASSQEGLAGSDTQYF
TGTGCCAGCAGCCAAGAAGGGCTAGCGGGATCTGATACGCAGTATTTT
>TRBJ2-5|TRBV7-2|NA|TRBD1
CASSLQDRVGETQYF
TGTGCCAGCAGCTTACAAGACAGGGTGGGAGAGACCCAGTACTTC
>TRBJ2-3|TRBV7-9|few|NA
CASSLVKALFTDTQYF
TGTGCCAGCAGCTTAGTTAAGGCCCTATTCACAGATACGCAGTATTTT
>TRBJ2-2|TRBV5-1|few|NA
CASSLIGPLSDTGELFF
TGCGCCAGCAGCTTGATCGGCCCCTTGTCCGACACCGGGGAGCTGTTTTTT
>TRBJ2-5|TRBV5-1|NA|NA
CASSLSQETQYF
TGCGCCAGCAGCTTGAGCCAAGAGACCCAGTACTTC
>TRBJ1-6|TRBV7-9|few|NA
CASSLRTWNSPLHF
TGTGCCAGCAGCTTAAGAACATGGAATTCACCCCTCCACTTT
>TRBJ2-3|TRBV25-1|NA|NA
CASSEYMMSGPPQYF
TGTGCCAGCAGTGAATATATGATGTCAGGCCCTCCGCAGTATTTT
>TRBJ2-2|TRBV5-1|NA|NA
CASSLQMNTGELFF
TGCGCCAGCAGCTTGCAGATGAACACCGGGGAGCTGTTTTTT
>TRBJ1-6|TRBV6-6|NA|NA
CASSVPGTNSPLHF
TGTGCCAGCAGTGTCCCGGGGACGAATTCACCCCTCCACTTT
>TRBJ2-1|TRBV7-9|few|NA
CASSLVDYPANNEQFF
TGTGCCAGCAGCTTAGTCGACTACCCCGCCAACAATGAGCAGTTCTTC
>TRBJ2-3|TRBV5-1|few|NA
CASSLIQTSTDTQYF
TGCGCCAGCAGCTTGATACAAACCAGCACAGATACGCAGTATTTT
>TRBJ2-1|TRBV5-1|few|NA
CASSLGGSSYNEQFF
TGCGCCAGCAGCTTAGGAGGCAGCTCCTACAATGAGCAGTTCTTC
>TRBJ2-1|TRBV20-1|NA|TRBD1
CSASHRDRSYNEQFF
TGCAGTGCTAGCCACCGGGACAGGTCTTACAATGAGCAGTTCTTC
>TRBJ1-1|TRBV20-1|NA|NA
CSAGRRETEAFF
TGCAGTGCTGGAAGAAGGGAGACTGAAGCTTTCTTT
>TRBJ1-1|TRBV4-1|NA|TRBD1
CASSQRTGLNTEAFF
TGCGCCAGCAGCCAACGGACAGGACTGAACACTGAAGCTTTCTTT
>TRBJ1-1|TRBV6-5|few|TRBD1
CASSLPKTGRGNTEAFF
TGTGCCAGCAGTCTGCCGAAGACAGGGCGGGGGAACACTGAAGCTTTCTTT